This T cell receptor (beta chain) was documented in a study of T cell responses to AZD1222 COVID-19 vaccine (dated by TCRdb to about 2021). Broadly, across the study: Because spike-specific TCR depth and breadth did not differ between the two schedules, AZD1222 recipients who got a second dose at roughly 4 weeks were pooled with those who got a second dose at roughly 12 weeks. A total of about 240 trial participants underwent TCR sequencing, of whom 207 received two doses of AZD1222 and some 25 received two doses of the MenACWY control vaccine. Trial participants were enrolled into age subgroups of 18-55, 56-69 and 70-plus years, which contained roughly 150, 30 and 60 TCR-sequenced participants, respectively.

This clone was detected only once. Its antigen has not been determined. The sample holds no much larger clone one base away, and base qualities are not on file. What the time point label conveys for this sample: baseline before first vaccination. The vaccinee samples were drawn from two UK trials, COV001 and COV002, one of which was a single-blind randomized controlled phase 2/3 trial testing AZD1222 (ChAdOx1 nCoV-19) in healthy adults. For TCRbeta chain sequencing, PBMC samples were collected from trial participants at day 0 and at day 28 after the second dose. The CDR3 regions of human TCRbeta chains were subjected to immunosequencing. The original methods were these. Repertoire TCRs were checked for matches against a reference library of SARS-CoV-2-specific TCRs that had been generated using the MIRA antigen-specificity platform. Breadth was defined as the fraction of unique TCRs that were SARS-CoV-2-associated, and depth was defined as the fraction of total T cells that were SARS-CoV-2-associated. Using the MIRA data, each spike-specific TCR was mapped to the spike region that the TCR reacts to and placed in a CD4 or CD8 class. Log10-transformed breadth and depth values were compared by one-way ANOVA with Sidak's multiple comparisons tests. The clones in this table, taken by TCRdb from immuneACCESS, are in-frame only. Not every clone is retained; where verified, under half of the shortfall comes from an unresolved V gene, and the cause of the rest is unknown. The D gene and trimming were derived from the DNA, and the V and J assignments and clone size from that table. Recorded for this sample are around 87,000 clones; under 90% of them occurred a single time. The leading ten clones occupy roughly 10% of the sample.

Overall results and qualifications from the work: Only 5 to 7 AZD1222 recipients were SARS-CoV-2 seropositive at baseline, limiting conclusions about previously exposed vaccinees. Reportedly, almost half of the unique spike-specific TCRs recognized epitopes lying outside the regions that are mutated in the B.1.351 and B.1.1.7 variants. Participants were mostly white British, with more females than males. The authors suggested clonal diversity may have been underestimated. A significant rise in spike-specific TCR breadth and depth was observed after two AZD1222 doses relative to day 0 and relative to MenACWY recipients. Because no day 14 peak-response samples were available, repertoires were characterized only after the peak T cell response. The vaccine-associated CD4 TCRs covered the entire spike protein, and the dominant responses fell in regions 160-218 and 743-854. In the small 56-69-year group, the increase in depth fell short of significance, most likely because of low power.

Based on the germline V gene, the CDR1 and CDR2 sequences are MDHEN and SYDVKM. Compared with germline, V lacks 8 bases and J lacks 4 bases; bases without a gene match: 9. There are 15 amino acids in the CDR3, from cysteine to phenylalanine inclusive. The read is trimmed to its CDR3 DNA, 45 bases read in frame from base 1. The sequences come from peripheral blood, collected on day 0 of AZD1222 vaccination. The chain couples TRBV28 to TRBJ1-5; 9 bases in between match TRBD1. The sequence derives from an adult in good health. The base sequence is TGTGCCAGCGACAGATGGACAGGGGAAAATCAGCCCCAGCATTTT. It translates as CASDRWTGENQPQHF. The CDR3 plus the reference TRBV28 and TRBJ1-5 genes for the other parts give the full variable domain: DVKVTQSSRYLVKRTGEKVFLECVQDMDHENMFWYRQDPGLGLRLIYFSYDVKMKEKGDIPEGYSVSREKKERFSLILESASTNQTSMYLCASDRWTGENQPQHFGDGTRLSIL.